This T cell receptor beta chain is from a study of beta chain features in type 1 diabetes. Expressed TCRB transcripts were sequenced because the entire RNA isolate underwent reverse transcription. The assay was immunoSEQ multiplex PCR, and TCRdb's table has in-frame clones only and misses some. Of roughly 730,000 clones listed, roughly 13% were seen once; the top ten hold 0.02% to 0.025%. Whole-study results and caveats: Type 1 diabetes patients showed a moderate but significant shortening of TCRB CDR3s in all four CD4+ subsets.

Trimming removed 5 bases at V and 2 bases at J, with 13 bases between. The CDR3 runs to 14 residues. Germline CDR1 SEHNR, CDR2 FQNEAQ (reference sequence). This clone was recorded a few times. As yet, its antigen is unknown. Distinct nucleotide sequences in the sample also encode this CDR3. Material for sequencing was naive CD4+ T cells from blood. This receptor was taken from a man younger than 35 with type 1 diabetes. J is TRBJ2-7 and V is TRBV7-9; D possibly uses TRBD1 or TRBD2 (7 bases each). CDR3 in DNA: TGTGCCAGCAGCCTGCAGGGGGGGCCCTACGAGCAGTACTTC. It codes for CASSLQGGPYEQYF. Variable domain in full (rest from reference TRBV7-9 and TRBJ2-7): DTGVSQNPRHKITKRGQNVTFRCDPISEHNRLYWYRQTLGQGPEFLTYFQNEAQLEKSRLLSDRFSAERPKGSFSTLEIQRTEQGDSAMYLCASSLQGGPYEQYFGPGTRLTVT.